One sample yielded the 11 T cell receptor beta chains listed below, sequenced in a study of Graves' ophthalmopathy and Graves' hyperthyroidism (dated by TCRdb to the late 2010s). The data were produced on an Illumina HiSeq 2000. For repertoire sequencing, the TCR beta CDR3 regions were amplified from RNA transcripts. The first round of RT-PCR was done with HTBI primers and the Qiagen OneStep RT-PCR kit, and was followed by a second round of multiplex PCR, then size selection and purification. TCRdb cleaned the public reads at Q25 with fastp, built clones with MiXCR and kept in-frame beta chains. Each CDR3 protein gets just one entry, which takes the most common genes and DNA from the rows behind it. Within this sample are around 1,200,000 distinct CDR3 sequences, with roughly two fifths of them counted one time only. 8.5% to 14% of the sample is held by the ten biggest clonotypes. The sequencing sample was made of peripheral blood or thyroid tissue (not recorded which). These receptors were taken from an adult man with Graves' hyperthyroidism.

The chain uses TRBV20-1 and TRBJ2-2; TRBD1 agrees at 8 bases. Germline values: CDR1 DFQATT, CDR2 SNEGSKA (reference sequence). The J segment lost 8 bases and the V segment lost 4 bases, leaving 3 bases of the junction unmatched. The CDR3 has 12 residues. In DNA, the CDR3 is TGCAGTGCTATCCGGACAGGGGGGGAGCTGTTTTTT. Its translation: CSAIRTGGELFF.

This clonotype was counted many times. The V call is TRBV20-1, the J call TRBJ2-7; no clear D gene. Trimming pared 5 bases from V and 0 bases from J, leaving 11 bases between. The CDR3 is 13 residues long. Germline-derived CDR1 and CDR2 are DFQATT and SNEGSKA (reference sequence). The chain's CDR3 is CSALGRSSYEQYF. Written as DNA, the CDR3 is TGCAGTGCTCTCGGGCGGAGCTCCTACGAGCAGTACTTC.

This clonotype came up many times. The genes are TRBV7-9 and TRBJ1-2; the D gene is possibly TRBD1 (5 bases). The CDR3 runs 16 residues. The germline CDR1 and CDR2 sequences are SEHNR and FQNEAQ (reference sequence). The V gene lost 2 bases and the J gene lost 4 bases, with 17 bases spanning the gap. The CDR3 DNA reads as TGTGCCAGCAGCTTATCTTTGGACACCACGGGCTATGGCTACACCTTC. Encoded protein: CASSLSLDTTGYGYTF.

The gene calls are TRBV29-1 and TRBJ2-7; D not resolved. Germline V gene sequence: CDR1 SQVTM, CDR2 ANQGSEA. There are 11 residues in the CDR3. V lost 8 bases and J 3 bases, leaving 11 bases between the germline ends. CDR3 bases: TGCAGCTCTGAGGATGTCTACGAGCAGTACTTC. This gives the protein CSSEDVYEQYF.

This chain uses TRBV24-1 with TRBJ2-1; 10 bases map to TRBD1. The CDR3 totals 15 residues. Germline V gene data show CDR1 as KGHDR and CDR2 as SFDVKD. Trimming removed 4 bases from V and 5 bases from J; junction bases left unmatched: 4. The CDR3 coding sequence is TGTGCCACCAGTGAGACCGGGACAGGGGACAATGAGCAGTTCTTC. Its protein is CATSETGTGDNEQFF.

Regarding this clonotype: The junction departs from germline at one end; a sequencing error may be responsible. CDR3 bases: TGTGCCAGCAGCTTTGCGGGGACCAGCCCACTCAACTTC. This sequence encodes CASSFAGTSPLNF. V is TRBV7-2 and J is TRBJ2-7, with a weak D call TRBD2 (6 bases). CDR3 length: 13 residues. Germline CDR1 and CDR2: SGHTA and FQGNSA.

The rearrangement joins TRBV9 to TRBJ2-7; TRBD1 might be the D (6 bases). The CDR3 runs to 14 residues. V dropped 1 base and J dropped 7 bases, with 15 bases sitting between them. Looked up from germline, CDR1 is SGDLS and CDR2 is YYNGEE. CDR3 amino acids: CASSVTGTTEEQYF. The CDR3 coding sequence is TGTGCCAGCAGCGTAACAGGGACAACCGAAGAGCAGTACTTC. Supplemented by reference TRBV9 and TRBJ2-7, the full variable domain reads DSGVTQTPKHLITATGQRVTLRCSPRSGDLSVYWYQQSLDQGLQFLIQYYNGEERAKGNILERFSAQQFPDLHSELNLSSLELGDSALYFCASSVTGTTEEQYFGPGTRLTVT.

This clonotype was seen a handful of times. The chain carries TRBV29-1 and TRBJ1-1, with D possibly TRBD1 on 5 matching bases. V was clipped by 8 bases and J by 1 base, with 8 bases between them. The CDR3 covers 11 residues. CDR1 and CDR2 (germline): SQVTM, ANQGSEA. CDR3 residues: CSLDRNTEAFF. The CDR3 region has the DNA TGCAGCTTAGACAGGAACACTGAAGCTTTCTTT.

V gene TRBV29-1 combines with J gene TRBJ1-4; no definite D call. Germline values: CDR1 SQVTM, CDR2 ANQGSEA. Trimming removed 6 bases at V and 4 bases at J, with 12 bases between. CDR3 length equals 13 residues. The CDR3 sequence is CSVDQTGNEKLFF. DNA for the CDR3: TGCAGCGTCGACCAAACCGGTAATGAAAAACTGTTTTTT. The full variable domain, in which reference TRBV29-1 and TRBJ1-4 provide the parts outside the CDR3, is SAVISQKPSRDICQRGTSLTIQCQVDSQVTMMFWYRQQPGQSLTLIATANQGSEATYESGFVIDKFPISRPNLTFSTLTVSNMSPEDSSIYLCSVDQTGNEKLFFGSGTQLSVL.

This clonotype was seen ten or more times. The V gene is TRBV20-1, the J gene TRBJ1-5, with D possibly matching TRBD1 (6 bases). Trimming cost V 6 bases and J 8 bases, with 20 bases left between them. The CDR3 has 14 residues. Germline values: CDR1 DFQATT, CDR2 SNEGSKA (reference sequence). The CDR3, as DNA: TGCAGTGCCCGCCGGGACATCTGGGGGGAGCCCCAGCATTTT. Its protein product is CSARRDIWGEPQHF.

The chain recombines TRBV25-1 with TRBJ1-6; no clear D. Between the trimmed V and J ends, which lost 11 bases and 13 bases, there was a span of 21 bases. The germline V gene has CDR1 MGHDK and CDR2 SYGVNS. This CDR3 region has 13 residues. Written as DNA, the CDR3 is TGTGCCTGGAGTGCCCCGCCAGACACGCCCCTCCACTTT. Protein: CAWSAPPDTPLHF.